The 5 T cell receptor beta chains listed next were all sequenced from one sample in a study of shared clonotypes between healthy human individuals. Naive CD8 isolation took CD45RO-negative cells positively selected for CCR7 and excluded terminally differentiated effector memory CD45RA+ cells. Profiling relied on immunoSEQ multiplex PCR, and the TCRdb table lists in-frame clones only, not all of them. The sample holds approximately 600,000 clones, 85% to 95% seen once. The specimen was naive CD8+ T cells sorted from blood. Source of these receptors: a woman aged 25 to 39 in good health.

CDR3 coding DNA: TGTGCCAGCAGCTTGGGCCGCGGACTAGCGGGAGCCTACGAGCAGTACTTC. Amino acid sequence: CASSLGRGLAGAYEQYF. This rearrangement joins TRBV5-5 to TRBJ2-7; TRBD2 agrees at 13 bases. The CDR3 length is 17 residues. Per the germline V gene, CDR1 is SGHKS and CDR2 is YYEKEE (reference sequence). V lost 0 bases to trimming and J lost 2 bases; unmatched junction nucleotides: 5.

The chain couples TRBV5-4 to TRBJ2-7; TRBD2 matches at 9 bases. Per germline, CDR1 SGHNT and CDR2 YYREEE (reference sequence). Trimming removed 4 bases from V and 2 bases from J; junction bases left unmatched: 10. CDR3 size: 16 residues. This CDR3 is CASSETPIAGAYEQYF. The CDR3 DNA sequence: TGTGCCAGCAGCGAAACCCCCATAGCGGGAGCCTACGAGCAGTACTTC.

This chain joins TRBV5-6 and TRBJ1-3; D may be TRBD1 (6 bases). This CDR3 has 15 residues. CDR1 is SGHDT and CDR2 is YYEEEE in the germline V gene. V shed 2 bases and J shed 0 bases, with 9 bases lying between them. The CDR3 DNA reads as TGTGCCAGCAGCTTTGGGACAAACTCTGGAAACACCATATATTTT. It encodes CASSFGTNSGNTIYF.

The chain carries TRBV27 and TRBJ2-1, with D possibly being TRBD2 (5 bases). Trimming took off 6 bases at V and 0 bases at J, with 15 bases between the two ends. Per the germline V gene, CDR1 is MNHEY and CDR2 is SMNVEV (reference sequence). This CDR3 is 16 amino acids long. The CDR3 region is CASSQSGGGSYNEQFF. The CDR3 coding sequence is TGTGCCAGCAGCCAAAGTGGCGGAGGCTCCTACAATGAGCAGTTCTTC.

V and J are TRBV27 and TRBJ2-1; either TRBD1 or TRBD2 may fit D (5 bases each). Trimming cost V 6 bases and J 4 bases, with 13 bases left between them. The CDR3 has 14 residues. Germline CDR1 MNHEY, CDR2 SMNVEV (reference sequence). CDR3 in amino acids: CASRPGAIYNEQFF. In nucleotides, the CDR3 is TGTGCCAGCAGGCCCGGGGCAATATACAATGAGCAGTTCTTC.